A selection of T cell receptor beta chains follows, all from one sample in a study of Ad26.COV2.S vaccination and SARS-CoV-2 variants. Method: immunoSEQ multiplex PCR; TCRdb's copy keeps in-frame clones and lacks some. The table includes 410,000 or so clones, 75% to 95% detected once. The input for sequencing was peripheral blood, taken in a trial of Ad26.COV2.S vaccine versus placebo. These receptors came from a person aged 18-65 years who received the Ad26.COV2.S COVID-19 vaccine or a placebo. Both conserved end residues are part of each CDR3. A D gene is named only where the DNA matches it firmly. Only part of the rows carry a size: once, few, many, or a class if the clone is expanded.

size: .; D: .; V: TRBV11-2; J: TRBJ2-3; DNA: TGTGCCAGCAGCTCTCCCTCTTCGGGACCCATCCAGTTGACGCAGTATTTT; CDR3: CASSSPSSGPIQLTQYF
size: .; D: .; V: TRBV9; J: TRBJ2-7; DNA: TGTGCCAGCAGCCCCCTCCCATCGGGCGGCTTCTACGAGCAGTACTTC; CDR3: CASSPLPSGGFYEQYF
size: .; D: .; V: TRBV20-1; J: TRBJ2-5; DNA: TGCAGTGCCGGGACCCAAGAGACCCAGTACTTC; CDR3: CSAGTQETQYF
size: once; D: .; V: TRBV30; J: TRBJ2-2; DNA: TGTGCCTGGAGTGTTTTGGGTCCCGGGGAGCTGTTTTTT; CDR3: CAWSVLGPGELFF
size: .; D: TRBD2; V: TRBV4-1; J: TRBJ2-1; DNA: TGCGCCAGCAGCCAATTAATAGCGGGAGGGGAAAATGAGCAGTTCTTC; CDR3: CASSQLIAGGENEQFF
size: .; D: .; V: TRBV4-3; J: TRBJ1-1; DNA: TGCGCCAGCAGCCAAGATTGGGCGGCGCGGGACACTGAAGCTTTCTTT; CDR3: CASSQDWAARDTEAFF
size: .; D: .; V: TRBV5-4; J: TRBJ2-1; DNA: TGTGCCAGCAGCAAAGAGGGACGAACCTACAATGAGCAGTTCTTC; CDR3: CASSKEGRTYNEQFF
size: .; D: .; V: TRBV11-3; J: TRBJ2-5; DNA: TGTGCCAGCAGCTTAGAACCGGGGGAGACCCAGTACTTC; CDR3: CASSLEPGETQYF
size: .; D: .; V: TRBV7-9; J: TRBJ1-2; DNA: TGTGCCAGCAGCTTAGCGCTAAGGGAATGGAACTATGGCTACACCTTC; CDR3: CASSLALREWNYGYTF
size: once; D: .; V: TRBV4-1; J: TRBJ2-7; DNA: TGCGCCAGCAGCCAAGACGCCCGGGACTTCGCCGAGCAGTACTTC; CDR3: CASSQDARDFAEQYF
size: .; D: TRBD1; V: TRBV7-2; J: TRBJ2-7; DNA: TGTGCCAGCAGCTCGACAGGGGGCATATACGAGCAGTACTTC; CDR3: CASSSTGGIYEQYF
size: .; D: TRBD1; V: TRBV7-9; J: TRBJ2-1; DNA: TGTGCCAGCAGCTTAGTGGGGACAGGGAAGATTAATGAGCAGTTCTTC; CDR3: CASSLVGTGKINEQFF
size: .; D: .; V: TRBV6-2/TRBV6-3; J: TRBJ2-5; DNA: TGTGCCAGCAGTTACTCGAGTGGGTCCCAGTACTTC; CDR3: CASSYSSGSQYF
size: .; D: TRBD2; V: TRBV10-3; J: TRBJ2-2; DNA: TGTGCCCTACGAAAAGGGCTAGCGGGGAGTTCGGGTTCCGGGGAGCTGTTTTTT; CDR3: CALRKGLAGSSGSGELFF
size: .; D: .; V: TRBV5-4; J: TRBJ1-1; DNA: TGTGCCAGCAGCTTGGAGAGGCCGTCTGCTGAAGCTTTCTTT; CDR3: CASSLERPSAEAFF
size: .; D: .; V: TRBV12-3/TRBV12-4; J: TRBJ1-1; DNA: TGTGCCAGCAGCAACGGACCGAACACTGAAGCTTTCTTT; CDR3: CASSNGPNTEAFF
size: .; D: .; V: TRBV10-3; J: TRBJ2-5; DNA: TGTGCCATCAGTGAGTCCTCTGGGCCCCAAGGGGACTTC; CDR3: CAISESSGPQGDF
size: .; D: .; V: TRBV7-9; J: TRBJ2-7; DNA: TGTGCCAGCAGCCATAGAACTCATCTAGGAGGACGAACCTACGAGCAGTACTTC; CDR3: CASSHRTHLGGRTYEQYF
size: .; D: .; V: TRBV27; J: TRBJ1-2; DNA: TGTGCCAGCAGTTTGGACCACAACCGTGGCTACACCTTC; CDR3: CASSLDHNRGYTF
size: .; D: TRBD1; V: TRBV7-6; J: TRBJ2-3; DNA: TGTGCCAGCAGCTTGGGACAGGGCCTCACAGATACGCAGTATTTT; CDR3: CASSLGQGLTDTQYF
size: .; D: TRBD2; V: TRBV6-2/TRBV6-3; J: TRBJ2-1; DNA: TGTGCCAGCAGTTACGGGGGAGGGCCCTACAATGAGCAGTTCTTC; CDR3: CASSYGGGPYNEQFF
size: once; D: .; V: TRBV6-5; J: TRBJ1-1; DNA: TGTGCCAGCAGTTTCCGGGGCCCCGGCCGCGAAGCTTTCTTT; CDR3: CASSFRGPGREAFF
size: .; D: TRBD2; V: TRBV6-6; J: TRBJ2-1; DNA: TGTGCCAGCAGTCCTAGTCACGGGAGGGCCTACAATGAGCAGTTCTTC; CDR3: CASSPSHGRAYNEQFF
size: once; D: .; V: TRBV4-3; J: TRBJ1-2; DNA: TGCGCCAGCAGCCAAGATAGCCACTATGGCTACACCTTC; CDR3: CASSQDSHYGYTF
size: .; D: TRBD2; V: TRBV11-2; J: TRBJ2-1; DNA: TGTGCCAGCAGCTCACTAGCGGGAGCCTACAATGAGCAGTTCTTC; CDR3: CASSSLAGAYNEQFF
size: .; D: .; V: TRBV4-3; J: TRBJ2-3; DNA: TGCGCCAGCAGCCAAGAAAAGGGCCTTCGGACAGATACGCAGTATTTT; CDR3: CASSQEKGLRTDTQYF
size: .; D: .; V: TRBV7-6; J: TRBJ2-3; DNA: TGTGCCAGCAGCCCTGCAGCGCGAGATACGCAGTATTTT; CDR3: CASSPAARDTQYF
size: .; D: .; V: TRBV2; J: TRBJ1-3; DNA: TGTGCCAGCAGTGAAGTCCCCGGGAGCTCTGGAAACACCATATATTTT; CDR3: CASSEVPGSSGNTIYF
size: .; D: TRBD2; V: TRBV29-1; J: TRBJ2-2; DNA: TGCAGCGTTGGAATAGCGGGAGTCGGCACCGGGGAGCTGTTTTTT; CDR3: CSVGIAGVGTGELFF
size: .; D: TRBD2; V: TRBV6-5; J: TRBJ2-7; DNA: TGTGCCAGCAGTTACTCTAGCGGGAGCCCCTACGAGCAGTACTTC; CDR3: CASSYSSGSPYEQYF
size: .; D: .; V: TRBV6-2/TRBV6-3; J: TRBJ2-7; DNA: TGTGCCAGCAGTTACCCGCGGCAGGCGGACTCCTACGAGCAGTACTTC; CDR3: CASSYPRQADSYEQYF
size: once; D: TRBD1; V: TRBV24-1; J: TRBJ2-2; DNA: TGTGCCACCAGTGAGGGACAGGGAAACACCGGGGAGCTGTTTTTT; CDR3: CATSEGQGNTGELFF
size: .; D: .; V: TRBV7-9; J: TRBJ2-3; DNA: TGTGCCAGCAGCTTAGGGTCCTCCAGCGGAGTCACAGATACGCAGTATTTT; CDR3: CASSLGSSSGVTDTQYF
size: .; D: .; V: TRBV30; J: TRBJ2-5; DNA: TGTGCCTGGATCGGCACGGGCCTGGGCGAGACCCAGTACTTC; CDR3: CAWIGTGLGETQYF
size: .; D: TRBD2; V: TRBV30; J: TRBJ2-7; DNA: TGTGCCTGGAGAGAACTAGCGGAGGATTACGAGCAGTACTTC; CDR3: CAWRELAEDYEQYF
size: .; D: TRBD1; V: TRBV5-4; J: TRBJ2-3; DNA: TGTGCCAGCAGCTTGCCCCGACAGGGTACTGCAGATACGCAGTATTTT; CDR3: CASSLPRQGTADTQYF
size: .; D: .; V: TRBV30; J: TRBJ1-2; DNA: TGTGCCTGGAGTGCCACACCTAACTATGGCTACACCTTC; CDR3: CAWSATPNYGYTF
size: .; D: .; V: TRBV23-1; J: TRBJ2-1; DNA: TGCGCCAGCAGTCAATCGGACCAGGGTGAGCAGTTCTTC; CDR3: CASSQSDQGEQFF
size: few; D: TRBD2; V: TRBV5-6; J: TRBJ2-7; DNA: TGTGCCAGCAGCTGGAGCGGGAGGGCCGGGGGTGAGCAGTACTTC; CDR3: CASSWSGRAGGEQYF
size: .; D: .; V: TRBV21-1; J: TRBJ2-7; DNA: TGTGCCAGCAGCGGTCAGCGGGAGGGTACGTCCTACGAGCAGTACTTC; CDR3: CASSGQREGTSYEQYF
size: .; D: .; V: TRBV6-4; J: TRBJ2-3; DNA: TGTGCCAGCAGTCCGGTCGGGACAAGCGGCACAGATACGCAGTATTTT; CDR3: CASSPVGTSGTDTQYF
size: .; D: .; V: TRBV5-4; J: TRBJ2-7; DNA: TGTGCCAGCACCAACATTGACAGGAACTACGAGCAGTACTTC; CDR3: CASTNIDRNYEQYF
size: .; D: .; V: TRBV5-1; J: TRBJ2-1; DNA: TGCGCCAGCAGCTTGTCCTCAACTAGTTACAATGAGCAGTTCTTC; CDR3: CASSLSSTSYNEQFF
size: once; D: .; V: TRBV27; J: TRBJ2-1; DNA: TGTGCCAGCAGTTCCTCCCCCGGGACACTTTACAATGAGCAGTTCTTC; CDR3: CASSSSPGTLYNEQFF
size: .; D: TRBD2; V: TRBV19; J: TRBJ2-2; DNA: TGTGCCAGTAGTAAGACTAGCGGGAACACCCCCGGGGAGCTGTTTTTT; CDR3: CASSKTSGNTPGELFF
size: .; D: TRBD2; V: TRBV6-4; J: TRBJ2-1; DNA: TGTGCCAGCAGTGACAAGACTAGCGGGAACAATGAGCAGTTCTTC; CDR3: CASSDKTSGNNEQFF
size: .; D: .; V: TRBV30; J: TRBJ1-5; DNA: TGTGCCTGGAGTCAGGGAGGGAGCAATCAGCCCCAGCATTTT; CDR3: CAWSQGGSNQPQHF
size: few; D: TRBD2; V: TRBV11-2; J: TRBJ2-7; DNA: TGTGCCAGCAGCTTATATATAGGAACGGGACTAGCCACCTACGAGCAGTACTTC; CDR3: CASSLYIGTGLATYEQYF
size: .; D: .; V: TRBV30; J: TRBJ2-6; DNA: TGTGCCTGGAGCCCTTCAGGAAGCTCTGGGGCCAACGTCCTGACTTTC; CDR3: CAWSPSGSSGANVLTF